A selection of T cell receptor beta chains follows, all from one sample in a study of blood T cells in healthy people across ages. TCRdb re-derived calls from the 5' RACE reads in MiXCR, one entry per CDR3 protein. There are almost 800,000 distinct CDR3 sequences in the sample; roughly 50% occur only once, and about 20% lies in the top ten. The specimen was blood. All receptors come from a young man in good health. The CDR3 runs from the conserved cysteine through the conserved F or W. A D gene is named only where the DNA matches it firmly. Rows may omit the clone size; those that give it use once, few, many or a size class.

D	size	V	J	DNA	CDR3
TRBD1	once	TRBV10-1	TRBJ1-1	TGCGCCAGCAGTGAGTATGGACAGGGGAACACTGAAGCTTTCTTT	CASSEYGQGNTEAFF
NA	NA	TRBV27	TRBJ2-5	TGTGCCAGCAGTCCTCTAGCGAACCAAGAGACCCAGTACTTC	CASSPLANQETQYF
NA	NA	TRBV20-1	TRBJ2-3	TGCAGTGCTAGAGTTCGTACAGCCTACACAGATACGCAGTATTTT	CSARVRTAYTDTQYF
TRBD2	many	TRBV6-6	TRBJ2-5	TGTGCCAGCAGTCTAGCGGGAGATGTCAAGACCCAGTACTTC	CASSLAGDVKTQYF
NA	few	TRBV20-1	TRBJ1-2	TGCAGTGCTAGAGGGGCGGGGAACTATGGCTACACCTTC	CSARGAGNYGYTF
TRBD2	NA	TRBV29-1	TRBJ2-1	TGCAGCGGGCGGACTAGAAGCTCCTACAATGAGCAGTTCTTC	CSGRTRSSYNEQFF
NA	few	TRBV20-1	TRBJ2-7	TGCAGTGCTAGCTCTCCCGTCACCTACGAGCAGTACTTC	CSASSPVTYEQYF
TRBD2	NA	TRBV28	TRBJ2-7	TGTGCCAGCAGGCGGGAGAGGCCCCACGAGCAGTACTTC	CASRRERPHEQYF
NA	NA	TRBV6-2/TRBV6-3	TRBJ2-7	TGTGCCAGCAGTCCTCTACCATGGGACGGCAAGGGTCACTACGAGCAGTACTTC	CASSPLPWDGKGHYEQYF
TRBD1	many	TRBV7-2	TRBJ2-7	TGTGCCAGCAGCTCGGACAGGGGTTACGAGCAGTACTTC	CASSSDRGYEQYF
NA	few	TRBV4-2	TRBJ2-7	TGTGCCAGCAGCCAAACCGGGCCCTCCATCTACGAGCAGTACTTC	CASSQTGPSIYEQYF
TRBD2	NA	TRBV7-9	TRBJ2-3	TGTGCCAGCAGCCCCACGGGTTTAAGCGGGGCAGGAGATACGCGGTATTTT	CASSPTGLSGAGDTRYF
NA	NA	TRBV4-3	TRBJ2-1	TGCGCCAGCAGCCAAGCTGTGATGGGATGGTCCTACAATGAGCAGTTCTTC	CASSQAVMGWSYNEQFF
NA	few	TRBV5-1	TRBJ2-7	TGCGCCAGCAGCTTCAAAGGGGACGAGCAGTACTTC	CASSFKGDEQYF
TRBD2	NA	TRBV13	TRBJ2-1	TGTGCCAGCAGCTCAAGACTAGCGGGCCTCGTGGGTGAGCAGTTCTTC	CASSSRLAGLVGEQFF
TRBD2	NA	TRBV29-1	TRBJ2-7	TGCAGTCTAATTAGCGGGGGGGATGCCGAGCAGTACTTC	CSLISGGDAEQYF
NA	NA	TRBV29-1	TRBJ2-4	TGCAGCGTTGGAGCGATCAGGGAACCCAAAAACATTCAGTACTTC	CSVGAIREPKNIQYF
NA	many	TRBV20-1	TRBJ2-7	TGCAGTGCAAGAGCAGGATCCTACGAGCAGTACTTC	CSARAGSYEQYF
TRBD1	few	TRBV27	TRBJ2-7	TGTGCCAGCAGTTGGGGACAGGGGGCTTTACGAGAGCAGTACTTC	CASSWGQGALREQYF
NA	NA	TRBV29-1	TRBJ2-5	TGCAGCGCCGGCGGGAACGAAGAGACCCAGTACTTC	CSAGGNEETQYF
NA	NA	TRBV29-1	TRBJ1-1	TGCAGCGTTAACAGCCACATGAACACTGAAGCTTTCTTT	CSVNSHMNTEAFF
NA	NA	TRBV7-3	TRBJ1-1	TGTGCCAGCAGCGAACAGAGGAACACTGAAGCTTTCTTT	CASSEQRNTEAFF